This T cell receptor beta chain was observed in a study of blood T cell repertoires in COVID-19. Only a few counts were recorded for this clone. Germline V gives CDR1 SGHTA, CDR2 FQGNSA. V lost 1 base, J lost 0 bases, and 2 bases stayed unmatched. This CDR3 region has 15 residues. Source study methods: Amplifying reference gene primers gave estimates of nucleated cell counts. Generated by immunoSEQ multiplex PCR, the TCRdb table keeps only in-frame clones and is missing some. That table furnishes V, J and clone size, whereas the DNA furnished D and trimming. Here the sample spans tens of thousands of clones, over 65% being singletons.

This TCR was sampled from a human donor in a cohort sampled during active COVID-19. This chain connects TRBV7-2 to TRBJ2-7; 8 positions match TRBD1. The sequenced sample was peripheral blood. The CDR3 loop reads CASSLVGTGSYEQYF. CDR3 DNA sequence: TGTGCCAGCAGCTTAGTCGGGACAGGCTCCTACGAGCAGTACTTC.